Included here is one T cell receptor (beta chain) sequence, with context. Produced via immunoSEQ multiplex PCR; TCRdb's table is partial and in-frame only. The sample shows 60,000 to 90,000 clones, approximately 79% of them seen only once. This record comes from a study of blood T cell repertoires in COVID-19. Study summary: Samples taken during acute and convalescent COVID-19 were collected in the United States, Italy and Spain.

The CDR3 sequence is 11 residues long. V dropped 2 bases and J dropped 6 bases, with 5 bases sitting between them. Germline V gives CDR1 SGHTA, CDR2 FQGNSA. The chain employs TRBV7-2 and TRBJ2-7; no definite D call. The clonotype comes from a human donor with acute or convalescent COVID-19. The donor label of this sample is uncertain. Sequencing was carried out using peripheral blood. Here the CDR3 reads CASSLSSEQYF. The CDR3 region has the DNA TGTGCCAGCAGCTTATCATCCGAGCAGTACTTC. The complete variable domain, with remaining parts taken from reference TRBV7-2 and TRBJ2-7, reads GAGVSQSPSNKVTEKGKDVELRCDPISGHTALYWYRQSLGQGLEFLIYFQGNSAPDKSGLPSDRFSAERTGGSVSTLTIQRTQQEDSAVYLCASSLSSEQYFGPGTRLTVT.